This TCR beta chain was observed in a study of OX40 agonist ivuxolimab in advanced cancers. Study background: The eligibility criteria allowed prior anti-PD-1, anti-PD-L1 or anti-CTLA-4 therapy, and 40% had some. Partial responses were seen in three patients, one with hepatocellular carcinoma and two with cutaneous melanoma.

The CDR3 has 14 amino acids. Germline lookup yields CDR1 LNHDA and CDR2 SQIVND (reference sequence). V was pared by 0 bases and J by 5 bases, with 8 bases between. Generated by immunoSEQ multiplex PCR, the TCRdb table keeps only in-frame clones and is missing some. The sample records 75,000 to 90,000 clones, more than 80% being singletons. Regarding the study as a whole: Part of the nonresponder group also had normalized T-cell clonal expansion that was low. CD4+ and CD8+ T cells in blood underwent clonal expansion by week 6 at 0.1 to 3.0 mg/kg.

This clone was picked up one time. As yet, its antigen is unknown. V is TRBV19 and J is TRBJ1-5; tentatively, D is TRBD1 (5 bases). Specimen: CD4+ or CD8+ T cells sorted from blood, collected in a trial of the OX40 agonist ivuxolimab. The receptor was isolated from an adult with an advanced solid tumor such as melanoma, head and neck, liver or kidney cancer. The CDR3 sequence is CASSIEGTYQPQHF. As DNA, the CDR3 is TGTGCCAGTAGTATAGAAGGGACTTATCAGCCCCAGCATTTT.